The clone carrying this T cell receptor (beta chain) was found a few times. The data were taken from a study of human T cells and chemical hapten exposure. TCRdb re-analysed the RACE reads in MiXCR, keeping a single row per CDR3 protein. The profile shows fewer than 400,000 distinct CDR3 sequences, approximately 6.3% of them singletons. Time point given: patch test 1, 2 weeks after DPC sensitization. Treatment noted: therapeutic diphenylcyclopropenone sensitization with weekly scalp DPC. Blood sampling preceded each patch test application. Blood, whole and unfractionated, served as the source for total RNA extraction. Looked up from germline, CDR1 is SGHTA and CDR2 is FQGTGA. V was shortened by 6 bases and J by 3 bases, with 12 bases between the two germline ends. CDR3 length: 15 residues.

The clonotype was recovered from a woman younger than 35 with alopecia areata. Some clones in this sample may be carry-over from other donors' samples. The sample consisted of whole blood, taken in connection with sensitization to the hapten diphenylcyclopropenone (DPC). The chain employs TRBV7-3 and TRBJ2-6; D possibly corresponds to TRBD1 (5 bases). CDR3 in amino acids: CASSSRANGANVLTF. The DNA for the CDR3 is TGTGCCAGCAGTTCCAGGGCGAATGGGGCCAACGTCCTGACTTTC.